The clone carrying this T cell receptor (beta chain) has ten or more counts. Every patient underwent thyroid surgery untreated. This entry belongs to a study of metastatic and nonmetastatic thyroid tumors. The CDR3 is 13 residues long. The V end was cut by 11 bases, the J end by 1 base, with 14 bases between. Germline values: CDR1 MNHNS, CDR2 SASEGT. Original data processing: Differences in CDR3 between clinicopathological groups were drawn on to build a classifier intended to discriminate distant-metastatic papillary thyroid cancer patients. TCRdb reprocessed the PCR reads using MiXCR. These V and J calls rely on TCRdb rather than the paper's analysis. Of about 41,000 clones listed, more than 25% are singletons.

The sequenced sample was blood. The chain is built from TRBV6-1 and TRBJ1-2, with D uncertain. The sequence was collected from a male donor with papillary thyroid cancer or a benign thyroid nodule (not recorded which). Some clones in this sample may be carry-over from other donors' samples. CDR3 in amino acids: CAGFIGFNYGYTF. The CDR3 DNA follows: TGTGCCGGCTTCATTGGGTTTAACTATGGCTACACCTTC.